The 26 T cell receptor beta chains below come from one sample, sequenced in a study of cytotoxic CD8 clonotypes in ibrutinib-treated CLL. Measured with immunoSEQ multiplex PCR; TCRdb has only the in-frame clones, and not every one. The profile shows under 200,000 clones, around 84% of them singletons. This specimen consisted of PBMCs, obtained after 12 months of ibrutinib treatment. Source of these receptors: a human donor with chronic lymphocytic leukemia.

V and J are TRBV7-3 and TRBJ1-6, with 7 bases fitting TRBD1. J was trimmed by 5 bases and V by 6 bases; bases with no gene match: 4. Germline CDR1 and CDR2: SGHTA and FQGTGA. The CDR3 is made up of 14 amino acids. The CDR3 bases are TGTGCCAGCAGAAGGGACAGTAATAATTCACCCCTCCACTTT. This codes for CASRRDSNNSPLHF.

The J gene is TRBJ2-3, the V gene TRBV7-2; 9 nucleotides align to TRBD2. Germline V gene lookup returns CDR1 SGHTA and CDR2 FQGNSA. The CDR3 totals 18 residues. V shed 0 bases, J shed 4 bases, and the junction held 11 bases outside the gene matches. The CDR3 nucleotides are TGTGCCAGCAGCTTAGCCGGAGCGGGAGGATCCGGGGCAGATACGCAGTATTTT. Its protein product is CASSLAGAGGSGADTQYF.

The chain employs TRBV23-1 and TRBJ2-7; D not certain. TRBV23-1 is an ORF, and what it does is uncertain. The length of the CDR3 is 12 residues. The V gene lost 2 bases and the J gene lost 5 bases, with 7 bases spanning the gap. The CDR3 nucleotides read TGCGCCAGCAGTCAAGGGGTACACGAGCAGTACTTC. It encodes CASSQGVHEQYF.

The chain has TRBV28 and TRBJ2-6, with 11 bases that match TRBD1. The CDR3 is made up of 18 amino acids. Trimming at V came to 2 bases and at J to 3 bases, leaving 6 bases not matched to a gene. Germline V gives CDR1 MDHEN, CDR2 SYDVKM. In nucleotides, the CDR3 is TGTGCCAGCAGTTTAATAGGGACAGGGGGAGGTGGGGCCAACGTCCTGACTTTC. Residues: CASSLIGTGGGGANVLTF.

The chain employs TRBV20-1 and TRBJ2-5; D is unresolved. Germline loops: CDR1 DFQATT, CDR2 SNEGSKA (reference sequence). Trimming took off 3 bases at V and 3 bases at J, with 2 bases between the two ends. The CDR3 length is 10 residues. The CDR3 is CSASEETQYF. The CDR3 coding sequence is TGCAGTGCTAGTGAAGAGACCCAGTACTTC.

This chain joins TRBV28 and TRBJ1-1, with 8 bases that match TRBD1. CDR1 and CDR2 from the germline V gene are MDHEN and SYDVKM. The CDR3 is 12 residues long. Germline trimming cut 6 bases from V and 8 bases from J; bases unmatched to any gene: 5. For the CDR3, the DNA is TGTGCCAGCAGCCGGGACAGGAAGGAAGCTTTCTTT. This gives the protein CASSRDRKEAFF.

This rearrangement joins TRBV2 to TRBJ2-5; TRBD2 aligns across 7 bases. The CDR3 has 11 residues. Germline loops: CDR1 SNHLY, CDR2 FYNNEI. J lost 10 bases, V lost 8 bases, and 7 bases had no gene match. The CDR3 protein is CASENGRIQYF. In DNA, the CDR3 is TGTGCCAGCGAAAACGGGAGGATCCAGTACTTC.

The rearrangement joins TRBV2 to TRBJ1-4; 7 positions match TRBD1. The V gene end was trimmed by 6 bases and the J gene end by 8 bases; junction bases not matched to a gene: 3. CDR1 and CDR2 from the germline V gene are SNHLY and FYNNEI. The CDR3 is 12 residues long. The CDR3 DNA is TGTGCCAGCAGGACAGGGAGGGAAAAACTGTTTTTT. It codes for CASRTGREKLFF.

This chain joins TRBV28 and TRBJ2-2; 8 nucleotides align to TRBD2. The CDR3 has 15 amino acids. From germline, CDR1 is MDHEN and CDR2 SYDVKM. The J segment lost 0 bases and the V segment lost 4 bases, leaving 1 base of the junction unmatched. The CDR3: CASSSGGANTGELFF. The CDR3 DNA follows: TGTGCCAGCAGTTCGGGGGGGGCGAACACCGGGGAGCTGTTTTTT.

The V gene is TRBV15, the J gene TRBJ2-5; the D gene is possibly TRBD1 (6 bases). Trimming left V 3 bases short and J 0 bases short, with 11 bases between. This CDR3 region has 15 residues. CDR1 is LNHNV and CDR2 is YYDKDF in the germline V gene (reference sequence). The CDR3 reads CATSSPGTHQETQYF. Here the CDR3 DNA reads TGTGCCACCAGCAGCCCCGGGACACACCAAGAGACCCAGTACTTC.

This chain connects TRBV29-1 to TRBJ1-2; a possible D gene is TRBD1 (6 bases). Germline V CDR1 and CDR2: SQVTM, ANQGSEA. Deletions cut 8 bases from V and 2 bases from J, with 12 bases between. The CDR3 is 12 amino acids. The CDR3 DNA is TGCAGCACCGGCACAGGGAACTATGGCTACACCTTC. Protein sequence: CSTGTGNYGYTF.

The genes are TRBV19 and TRBJ2-1; no clear D. The V end lost 7 bases, the J end lost 4 bases, and 17 bases lay between the germline ends. This CDR3 has 15 residues. Germline assignment: CDR1 LNHDA and CDR2 SQIVND (reference sequence). This chain's CDR3 is CASNQYHSGYNEQFF. CDR3 in DNA: TGTGCCAGTAATCAGTACCATTCCGGTTACAATGAGCAGTTCTTC.

The chain combines TRBV6-5 with TRBJ2-5, with D possibly being TRBD2 (5 bases). With 4 bases removed from V and 4 bases from J, the gap between germline ends came to 16 bases. The CDR3 contains 15 residues. Germline V CDR1 and CDR2: MNHEY, SVGAGI. The CDR3 nucleotides read TGTGCCAGCAGTTGGGTGACCCGGGGTGGAGAGACCCAGTACTTC. Translated, it gives CASSWVTRGGETQYF.

Regarding this clone: Other nucleotide sequences in the sample specify the same CDR3. The chain joins TRBV11-2 to TRBJ2-7; tentatively, D is TRBD1 or TRBD2 (6 bases each). Trimming cost V 6 bases and J 1 base, with 10 bases left between them. The CDR3 is made up of 13 amino acids. Germline values: CDR1 SGHAT, CDR2 FQNNGV. CDR3 DNA: TGTGCCAGCAGTAGGGGGGCTTCCTACGAGCAGTACTTC. Translation gives CASSRGASYEQYF.

With regard to this clone: The same CDR3 arises from other DNA sequences in this sample as well. This sequence joins TRBV5-1 and TRBJ2-1, with TRBD2 identical over 15 bases. V shed 4 bases and J 9 bases; nucleotides not matched to a gene: 5. CDR1 and CDR2 from the germline V gene are SGHRS and YFSETQ. CDR3 length: 15 residues. CDR3 DNA sequence: TGCGCCAGCAGCCCGGGACTAGCGGGGGGTAGTGAGCAGTTCTTC. Its translation: CASSPGLAGGSEQFF.

This clone appeared once. The rearrangement joins TRBV2 to TRBJ2-3, with 9 bases fitting TRBD2. The junction had 8 bases not matched to a gene; V was cut back by 6 bases and J by 4 bases. The CDR3 spans 15 residues. CDR1 is SNHLY and CDR2 is FYNNEI in the germline V gene. In DNA form, the CDR3 reads TGTGCCAGCAGCGAACGCGGGGGGGCGCCAGATACGCAGTATTTT. Its translation is CASSERGGAPDTQYF.

This chain uses TRBV19 with TRBJ2-7; D is ambiguous. CDR1 and CDR2 (germline): LNHDA, SQIVND (reference sequence). There are 14 residues in the CDR3. Trimming cost V 5 bases and J 0 bases, with 11 bases left between them. This chain's CDR3 is CASSDRASSYEQYF. DNA for the CDR3: TGTGCCAGTAGTGACCGGGCGAGCTCCTACGAGCAGTACTTC.

The J gene is TRBJ2-7, the V gene TRBV9, with D unresolved. The V gene's germline CDR1 is SGDLS and CDR2 YYNGEE. The CDR3 totals 14 residues. V lost 4 bases and J 4 bases, leaving 15 bases between the germline ends. In DNA form, the CDR3 reads TGTGCCAGCAGCCCGGGCTGGGTAGGATACGAGCAGTACTTC. This encodes CASSPGWVGYEQYF.

The chain joins TRBV7-8 to TRBJ1-4; 8 positions match TRBD1. Per the germline V gene, CDR1 is SGHVS and CDR2 is FQNEAQ. This CDR3 is 16 amino acids long. V shed 2 bases and J 6 bases; nucleotides not matched to a gene: 8. The CDR3 nucleotides read TGTGCCAGCAGCTTAAAAAGGGACAGGCCCTATGAAAAACTGTTTTTT. Protein product: CASSLKRDRPYEKLFF.

As regards this clone: Different DNA sequences within this sample yield the same CDR3. The V call is TRBV28, the J call TRBJ1-5, with D possibly TRBD1 on 5 matching bases. Trimming removed 6 bases at V and 1 base at J, with 10 bases between. Germline V gene sequence: CDR1 MDHEN, CDR2 SYDVKM. The CDR3 has 14 amino acids. CDR3 nucleotides: TGTGCCAGCAGCCGGGGGGGAAGCAATCAGCCCCAGCATTTT. Amino acid sequence: CASSRGGSNQPQHF.

This rearrangement joins TRBV27 to TRBJ1-1, with D possibly TRBD1 on 6 matching bases. Germline values: CDR1 MNHEY, CDR2 SMNVEV (reference sequence). Deletions cut 0 bases from V and 7 bases from J, with 12 bases between. This CDR3 spans 14 amino acids. For the CDR3, the DNA is TGTGCCAGCAGTTTATCGTCCCAGGGGCATGAAGCTTTCTTT. Amino acid sequence: CASSLSSQGHEAFF.

J is TRBJ2-1 and V is TRBV25-1, with D perhaps TRBD1 or TRBD2 (6 bases each). The V gene lost 3 bases and the J gene lost 5 bases, with 17 bases spanning the gap. This CDR3 has 16 amino acids. Looked up from germline, CDR1 is MGHDK and CDR2 is SYGVNS. The DNA for the CDR3 is TGTGCCAGCAGTGAGATGGGGGGCTCCTCTCACAATGAGCAGTTCTTC. Encoded protein: CASSEMGGSSHNEQFF.

In its sample, this clone was seen a few times. The chain recombines TRBV6-5 with TRBJ1-2, with a possible D match to TRBD1 (5 bases). Germline V gene sequence: CDR1 MNHEY, CDR2 SVGAGI. The CDR3 runs 15 residues. V dropped 2 bases and J dropped 0 bases, with 10 bases sitting between them. The CDR3 region has the DNA TGTGCCAGCAGTTACAGCAGGGCAGCTAACTATGGCTACACCTTC. Protein sequence: CASSYSRAANYGYTF.

The rearrangement uses TRBV29-1 and TRBJ2-5; 9 bases agree with TRBD1. V shed 7 bases and J 4 bases; nucleotides not matched to a gene: 10. The CDR3 totals 14 residues. The germline V gene has CDR1 SQVTM and CDR2 ANQGSEA. The CDR3 DNA reads as TGCAGCGCCTGGACAGGGGCCTTTGGAGAGACCCAGTACTTC. It encodes CSAWTGAFGETQYF.

The J gene is TRBJ2-6, the V gene TRBV6-1; tentative D call: TRBD2 (5 bases). V was shortened by 5 bases and J by 2 bases, with 10 bases between the two germline ends. The CDR3 extends over 15 amino acids. Germline loops: CDR1 MNHNS, CDR2 SASEGT. This CDR3 is CASSPEGTGANVLTF. As DNA, the CDR3 is TGTGCCAGCAGTCCCGAGGGAACTGGGGCCAACGTCCTGACTTTC.

The J gene is TRBJ1-1, the V gene TRBV4-3; TRBD1 is a possible D gene (5 bases). The CDR3 length is 18 residues. CDR1 LGHNA and CDR2 YSLEER come from the germline V gene. Trimming pared 0 bases from V and 0 bases from J, leaving 17 bases between. The CDR3 nucleotides are TGCGCCAGCAGCCAAGATCCCGGGGGACGGCGAGTGAACACTGAAGCTTTCTTT. Translated, it gives CASSQDPGGRRVNTEAFF.